What follows are 5 T cell receptor beta chains derived from one specimen sequenced in a study of blood T cell repertoires in COVID-19. Generated by immunoSEQ multiplex PCR, the TCRdb table keeps only in-frame clones and is missing some. Of some 330,000 clones listed, approximately 84% are singletons. The sequencing input was PBMCs or T cells enriched from blood (not recorded which). These receptors originate from a man aged 30-40 years who had recovered from COVID-19.

This clone has only a few counts. This chain links TRBV27 with TRBJ1-1; D is undetermined. The CDR3 consists of 15 residues. V was pared by 2 bases and J by 1 base, with 11 bases between. Germline CDR1 reads MNHEY; CDR2 reads SMNVEV (reference sequence). CDR3 in amino acids: CASSLSPGENTEAFF. The CDR3 DNA reads as TGTGCCAGCAGTTTAAGTCCAGGCGAGAACACTGAAGCTTTCTTT.

V usage is TRBV7-6 and J usage is TRBJ2-7, with 11 bases lining up with TRBD2. The ends lost 4 bases at V and 6 bases at J; junction bases unmatched: 23. The CDR3 totals 20 residues. Germline CDR1 SGHVS, CDR2 FNYEAQ. As DNA, the CDR3 is TGTGCCAGCAGCTCTACTGGTAGCGGGAGGGCAGGAGGTGGGGGTCTCGAGCAGTACTTC. Its translation is CASSSTGSGRAGGGGLEQYF. Together with reference TRBV7-6 and TRBJ2-7, the CDR3 gives the full variable domain: GAGVSQSPRYKVTKRGQDVALRCDPISGHVSLYWYRQALGQGPEFLTYFNYEAQQDKSGLPNDRFSAERPEGSISTLTIQRTEQRDSAMYRCASSSTGSGRAGGGGLEQYFGPGTRLTVT.

The rearrangement uses TRBV2 and TRBJ1-5; 9 nucleotides agree with TRBD1. The germline V gene encodes CDR1 SNHLY and CDR2 FYNNEI. Trimming cost V 5 bases and J 5 bases; bases outside gene matches: 10. The CDR3 has 16 residues. Written as DNA, the CDR3 is TGTGCCAGCAGTATGGGGGACAGGGCTTCCCATCAGCCCCAGCATTTT. Its protein is CASSMGDRASHQPQHF.

This clone was counted a few times. The chain is built from TRBV30 and TRBJ1-2; D gene uncertain. Trimming left V 4 bases short and J 0 bases short, with 3 bases between. This CDR3 is 11 amino acids long. Germline V gene sequence: CDR1 GTSNPN, CDR2 SVGIG (reference sequence). The CDR3 DNA is TGTGCCTGGATAGCTAACTATGGCTACACCTTC. Translating it yields CAWIANYGYTF.

This rearrangement joins TRBV3-1 (or the pseudogene TRBV3-2) to TRBJ1-2, with D possibly TRBD1 on 5 matching bases. From germline, CDR1 is LGHDT and CDR2 YNNKEL (reference sequence). The CDR3 runs to 13 residues. Trimming stripped 3 bases from V and 2 bases from J, with 7 bases between. The CDR3 here is CASSQGGNYGYTF. In DNA, the CDR3 is TGTGCCAGCAGCCAGGGGGGGAACTATGGCTACACCTTC.